This T cell receptor (beta chain) was observed in a study of radiotherapy plus CTLA-4 blockade in lung cancer. Trimming left V 8 bases short and J 4 bases short, with 15 bases between. Germline CDR1 reads SNHLY; CDR2 reads FYNNEI. There are 14 residues in the CDR3. TCRdb's copy holds only in-frame clones and misses some; the assay was immunoSEQ multiplex PCR. The sample has tens of thousands of clones, approximately 83% seen once. The chain is built from TRBV2 and TRBJ2-1; TRBD1 might be the D (6 bases). The TCR comes from a human donor with non-small cell lung cancer who had stable disease on radiotherapy plus ipilimumab. Sample: peripheral blood, taken from a patient treated with radiotherapy plus ipilimumab. CDR3 DNA sequence: TGTGCCAGCCGTCTGGGGGCGGATTACAATGAGCAGTTCTTC. Translated: CASRLGADYNEQFF.